The 25 T cell receptor beta chains below come from one sample, sequenced in a study of shared clonotypes between healthy human individuals (dated by TCRdb to the early 2020s). CD8 naive samples consisted of CD45RO-negative cells that were positively selected for CCR7, yielding a CD45RA+CCR7+ population without TemRA cells. Receptors were amplified or captured by the immunoSEQ multiplex PCR assay. What TCRdb holds here is the immuneACCESS table cut down to in-frame rearrangements. Part of the clones is not present; checked against another copy, under half of the missing clones reflect an unresolved V gene, and the others are unexplained. This sample is represented by around 1.9 million clones; over 85% of them were singletons. Together, the top ten hold roughly 1.7% of the sample. The source material was naive CD8+ T cells from PBMCs. The sample's cell subset or site, from its label and the paper: CD45RA+CCR7+. The receptors stem from a man between 18 and 29 years old in good health. Some clones in this sample may be carry-over from other donors' samples.

The chain uses TRBV10-2 and TRBJ2-1, with 12 positions matching TRBD2. Trimming cost V 6 bases and J 2 bases; bases outside gene matches: 8. The CDR3 consists of 17 residues. The germline V gene has CDR1 WSHSY and CDR2 SAAADI. The DNA for the CDR3 is TGCGCCAGCAGGGGACTAGCGGGTCCCAACACCTACAATGAGCAGTTCTTC. Amino acids: CASRGLAGPNTYNEQFF.

The J gene is TRBJ2-7, the V gene TRBV18; 8 bases line up with TRBD2. The CDR3 runs 15 residues. V trimming: 2 bases; J trimming: 1 base; junction bases outside the gene matches: 4. Germline V lookup: CDR1 KGHSH, CDR2 LQKENI. The CDR3 region is CASSPLVAGSYEQYF. Written as DNA, the CDR3 is TGTGCCAGCTCACCATTGGTAGCGGGATCCTACGAGCAGTACTTC.

The J gene is TRBJ2-1, the V gene TRBV7-9, with D perhaps TRBD1 (5 bases). The germline V gene encodes CDR1 SEHNR and CDR2 FQNEAQ (reference sequence). V dropped 6 bases and J dropped 9 bases, with 18 bases sitting between them. There are 14 residues in the CDR3. The CDR3 DNA reads as TGTGCCAGCAGAACTGGGGCGTTAGGTCCTGAGCAGTTCTTC. Amino acid sequence: CASRTGALGPEQFF.

J is TRBJ2-5 and V is TRBV6-5; TRBD1 or TRBD2 may be the D gene (5 bases each). With 0 bases removed from V and 7 bases from J, the gap between germline ends came to 15 bases. This CDR3 region has 15 residues. Per the germline V gene, CDR1 is MNHEY and CDR2 is SVGAGI. The CDR3 DNA reads as TGTGCCAGCAGTTACTCATCCGGGACCCCCTGGACCCAGTACTTC. Protein sequence: CASSYSSGTPWTQYF.

J is TRBJ1-2 and V is TRBV27; a weak D match, TRBD1 (5 bases). Germline CDR1 MNHEY, CDR2 SMNVEV (reference sequence). The V and J ends lost 0 bases and 8 bases respectively, with 13 bases between them. This CDR3 is built from 14 residues. The CDR3 DNA reads as TGTGCCAGCAGTTTATCGGTGGGTTGGGACGGCTACACCTTC. It encodes CASSLSVGWDGYTF.

The rearrangement joins TRBV10-1 to TRBJ2-7; 13 bases align to TRBD2. The junction had 5 bases not matched to a gene; V was cut back by 3 bases and J by 6 bases. The germline CDR1 and CDR2 sequences are WNHNN and SYGVQD (reference sequence). The CDR3 is 15 amino acids. CDR3: CASSEAGLAGREQYF. The CDR3 DNA reads TGCGCCAGCAGTGAAGCGGGACTAGCGGGACGCGAGCAGTACTTC.

The chain has TRBV28 and TRBJ2-7; D is ambiguous. The CDR3 length is 16 residues. The V gene lost 2 bases and the J gene lost 2 bases, with 16 bases spanning the gap. CDR1 is MDHEN and CDR2 is SYDVKM in the germline V gene. DNA of the CDR3: TGTGCCAGCAGTTTACCGCCACCGGAAGGTCCCTACGAGCAGTACTTC. Translating it yields CASSLPPPEGPYEQYF.

This chain joins TRBV11-2 and TRBJ1-1; the D gene is possibly TRBD1 (5 bases). Trimming removed 5 bases at V and 3 bases at J, with 19 bases between. This CDR3 is built from 16 residues. CDR1 SGHAT and CDR2 FQNNGV come from the germline V gene. CDR3 nucleotides: TGTGCCAGCAGCAATTTACTTCGCAGGGTCGACACTGAAGCTTTCTTT. Translation gives CASSNLLRRVDTEAFF.

The rearrangement uses TRBV13 and TRBJ2-1; 12 bases are a match to TRBD2. Unmatched junction bases numbered 7, after V lost 5 bases and J lost 8 bases. Germline V gives CDR1 PRHDT, CDR2 FYEKMQ (reference sequence). This CDR3 has 15 residues. DNA of the CDR3: TGTGCCAGCAGCAGAGGACTAGCGGGATGGGATGAGCAGTTCTTC. Translating gives CASSRGLAGWDEQFF.

As concerns this clone: The identical CDR3 is also encoded by other nucleotide sequences in the sample. The CDR3 reads CASSPRDSPSYEQYF. In DNA form, the CDR3 reads TGTGCCAGCAGCCCGCGGGACAGTCCCTCCTACGAGCAGTACTTC. The rearrangement joins TRBV7-9 to TRBJ2-7; tentative D call: TRBD1 (7 bases). Trimming removed 5 bases at V and 0 bases at J, with 14 bases between. The length of the CDR3 is 15 residues. The germline V gene has CDR1 SEHNR and CDR2 FQNEAQ (reference sequence).

The V call is TRBV5-1, the J call TRBJ1-4; maybe TRBD1 (5 bases). Germline-derived CDR1 and CDR2 are SGHRS and YFSETQ. The CDR3 contains 16 residues. V lost 0 bases to trimming and J lost 6 bases, with 15 bases between them. The CDR3 reads CASSLAGGRGDEKLFF. CDR3 DNA: TGCGCCAGCAGCTTGGCCGGGGGGAGAGGCGATGAAAAACTGTTTTTT.

Here the CDR3 DNA reads TGTGCCAGCAGTTCGGGACTAGCGATACTCTACGAGCAGTACTTC. This codes for CASSSGLAILYEQYF. The chain uses TRBV27 and TRBJ2-7, with TRBD2 matching 10 bases. The germline gives CDR1 MNHEY, CDR2 SMNVEV (reference sequence). This CDR3 comprises 15 residues. V was clipped by 4 bases and J by 3 bases; unmatched bases: 6.

The chain uses TRBV28 and TRBJ2-1; 10 bases align to TRBD1. Germline loops: CDR1 MDHEN, CDR2 SYDVKM. The CDR3 contains 18 residues. Trimming cost V 0 bases and J 4 bases; bases outside gene matches: 9. The CDR3 region has the DNA TGTGCCAGCAGTTTATGGTCTCCGGGACAGGGGAAATACAATGAGCAGTTCTTC. This gives the protein CASSLWSPGQGKYNEQFF.

The V and J genes are TRBV7-9 and TRBJ2-2; D is tentatively TRBD1 or TRBD2 (5 bases each). CDR1 is SEHNR and CDR2 is FQNEAQ in the germline V gene (reference sequence). This CDR3 has 16 amino acids. Trimming removed 0 bases from V and 1 base from J, with 9 bases in between. CDR3 nucleotide sequence: TGTGCCAGCAGCTTAGCCGGGGCGGGGAACACCGGGGAGCTGTTTTTT. It specifies CASSLAGAGNTGELFF.

Only a few counts were recorded for this clone. The chain couples TRBV9 to TRBJ2-2; a weak D match, TRBD2 (6 bases). Germline CDR1 is SGDLS and CDR2 is YYNGEE. V was cut by 3 bases and J by 3 bases, with 15 bases left in between. CDR3 length: 16 amino acids. Here the CDR3 reads CASSAQGSGHTGELFF. For the CDR3, the DNA is TGTGCCAGCAGCGCCCAGGGTAGCGGACACACCGGGGAGCTGTTTTTT. Full variable domain (remainder filled in from reference TRBV9 and TRBJ2-2): DSGVTQTPKHLITATGQRVTLRCSPRSGDLSVYWYQQSLDQGLQFLIQYYNGEERAKGNILERFSAQQFPDLHSELNLSSLELGDSALYFCASSAQGSGHTGELFFGEGSRLTVL.

The chain links TRBV11-2 to TRBJ2-1; no definite D call. V lost 6 bases and J 9 bases, leaving 12 bases between the germline ends. Germline CDR1 SGHAT, CDR2 FQNNGV. The CDR3 consists of 12 residues. CDR3 protein: CASRRGPGEQFF. In DNA, the CDR3 is TGTGCCAGCAGACGAGGCCCGGGTGAGCAGTTCTTC.

The chain has TRBV6-1 and TRBJ2-2; D possibly corresponds to TRBD2 (5 bases). Between the trimmed V and J ends, which lost 10 bases and 4 bases, there was a span of 13 bases. Germline values: CDR1 MNHNS, CDR2 SASEGT. The CDR3 totals 13 residues. DNA of the CDR3: TGTGCCACAACTCGGGATATCACCGGGGAGCTGTTTTTT. The encoded protein is CATTRDITGELFF.

The CDR3 is CAISEPKYRGPGSYNEQFF. CDR3 bases: TGTGCCATCAGTGAGCCGAAATACAGGGGACCAGGCTCCTACAATGAGCAGTTCTTC. V and J are TRBV10-3 and TRBJ2-1; the match to TRBD1 covers 7 bases. Germline assignment: CDR1 ENHRY and CDR2 SYGVKD. The CDR3 spans 19 residues. Trimming at V came to 2 bases and at J to 0 bases, leaving 13 bases not matched to a gene.

This chain joins TRBV5-4 and TRBJ2-5; TRBD2 matches 10 bases. This CDR3 has 15 amino acids. Unmatched junction bases numbered 4, after V lost 2 bases and J lost 3 bases. The germline gives CDR1 SGHNT, CDR2 YYREEE (reference sequence). The CDR3 nucleotides are TGTGCCAGCAGCTTAACTAGCGGGGAGGAAGAGACCCAGTACTTC. Translating it yields CASSLTSGEEETQYF. The full variable domain, with the rest looked up from reference TRBV5-4 and TRBJ2-5, is ETGVTQSPTHLIKTRGQQVTLRCSSQSGHNTVSWYQQALGQGPQFIFQYYREEENGRGNFPPRFSGLQFPNYSSELNVNALELDDSALYLCASSLTSGEEETQYFGPGTRLLVL.

DNA of the CDR3: TGTGCCAGTAGTAGATGGTCCGTTTCGGGGGAAGACTACGAGCAGTACTTC. Translation gives CASSRWSVSGEDYEQYF. The chain links TRBV19 to TRBJ2-7; tentative D call: TRBD2 (6 bases). Germline-derived CDR1 and CDR2 are LNHDA and SQIVND (reference sequence). The CDR3 runs to 17 residues. V dropped 4 bases and J dropped 3 bases, with 22 bases sitting between them. The full variable domain, completed using reference TRBV19 and TRBJ2-7, is DGGITQSPKYLFRKEGQNVTLSCEQNLNHDAMYWYRQDPGQGLRLIYYSQIVNDFQKGDIAEGYSVSREKKESFPLTVTSAQKNPTAFYLCASSRWSVSGEDYEQYFGPGTRLTVT.

The chain uses TRBV6-1 and TRBJ1-2; D is ambiguous. Germline V CDR1 and CDR2: MNHNS, SASEGT. Trimming removed 1 base from V and 1 base from J, with 10 bases in between. The CDR3 length is 15 residues. The chain's CDR3 is CASSEGTSRNYGYTF. The CDR3 coding sequence is TGTGCCAGCAGTGAAGGGACCTCCCGTAACTATGGCTACACCTTC.

Only one count was recorded for this clone. The rearrangement joins TRBV10-3 to TRBJ1-2, with TRBD1 identical over 11 bases. V trimming: 6 bases; J trimming: 3 bases; junction bases outside the gene matches: 0. The CDR3 runs to 13 residues. CDR1 and CDR2 (germline): ENHRY, SYGVKD. CDR3 sequence reads: CAIRGQGDYGYTF. The CDR3, as DNA: TGTGCCATCAGGGGACAGGGGGACTATGGCTACACCTTC.

This rearrangement joins TRBV6-5 to TRBJ2-3, with 10 bases aligning to TRBD2. Germline values: CDR1 MNHEY, CDR2 SVGAGI. The CDR3 covers 14 residues. V lost 8 bases, J lost 3 bases, and 5 bases stayed unmatched. The CDR3 here is CASGTSGNTDTQYF. The DNA for the CDR3 is TGTGCCAGCGGAACTAGCGGGAATACAGATACGCAGTATTTT.

With respect to this clone: The same CDR3 is also encoded by other DNA sequences in this sample. The rearrangement joins TRBV29-1 to TRBJ2-1; D is perhaps TRBD1 (7 bases). V lost 4 bases and J 2 bases, leaving 9 bases between the germline ends. CDR3 length: 13 residues. Germline V gives CDR1 SQVTM, CDR2 ANQGSEA. The CDR3 coding sequence is TGCAGCGTTGCAGGGGGGCCCTACAATGAGCAGTTCTTC. Translation: CSVAGGPYNEQFF.

With respect to this clone: An end of the junction does not agree with germline; a read error may underlie this. This chain uses TRBV12-5 with TRBJ2-2, with 7 bases matching TRBD2. From germline, CDR1 is LGHNT and CDR2 FRNRAP. The CDR3 extends over 17 amino acids. In DNA form, the CDR3 reads TGTGCTAGTGGTTTGGTACCTCCCAGCGGGAACCCCGGGGAGCTGTTTTTT. This gives the protein CASGLVPPSGNPGELFF. The whole variable domain, remainder taken from reference TRBV12-5 and TRBJ2-2, is DARVTQTPRHKVTEMGQEVTMRCQPILGHNTVFWYRQTMMQGLELLAYFRNRAPLDDSGMPKDRFSAEMPDATLATLKIQPSEPRDSAVYFCASGLVPPSGNPGELFFGEGSRLTVL.